This T cell receptor beta chain was sequenced in a study of OX40 agonist ivuxolimab in advanced cancers. The germline CDR1 and CDR2 sequences are MNHNS and SASEGT. There are 16 residues in the CDR3. Trimming shortened V by 2 bases and J by 6 bases, and 17 bases separated the two germline ends. Repertoires were generated with immunoSEQ multiplex PCR, while TCRdb's copy carries only in-frame clones and drops some. The data hold some 57,000 clones, with approximately 84% observed a single time. The source is an adult with an advanced solid tumor such as melanoma, head and neck, liver or kidney cancer. This sample comprised CD4+ or CD8+ T cells sorted from blood, obtained in a trial of the OX40 agonist ivuxolimab. This rearrangement joins TRBV6-1 to TRBJ2-4, with D maybe TRBD1 (5 bases). CDR3 sequence (DNA): TGTGCCAGCAGTGAATTCTATCGCGACAGCCTAAACATTCAGTACTTC. It is translated as CASSEFYRDSLNIQYF.